A few counts support the clone carrying this T cell receptor beta chain. Antigen specificity is unknown. The source of the sample is a study of blood T cells in healthy people across ages. Study-level points and caveats: It was the long-lived donors that had more naive CD4+ cells and higher diversity than aged donors.

A second PCR, run for about 6 to 12 cycles, used a sample-barcoded 5' primer plus a J-beta primer mix. Each cDNA molecule received a tag from a template-switch adaptor that had 12 random nucleotides. TCRdb fed the 5' RACE reads into MiXCR, producing one record per CDR3 protein. The sample holds about 1,400,000 distinct CDR3 sequences, 59% seen once. All donors came from Russia, were Caucasian and healthy, and spanned ages roughly 6 to 100. Each sample gave at least 6.5 million isolated PBMCs. This receptor was taken from a man between 18 and 29 years old in good health. Source material: blood.

CDR3 region: CASSQGPRSGANVLTF. In nucleotides, the CDR3 is TGCGCCAGCAGCCAAGGTCCCCGATCTGGGGCCAACGTCCTGACTTTC. The chain is built from TRBV4-3 and TRBJ2-6; D call uncertain. The V gene's germline CDR1 is LGHNA and CDR2 YSLEER. This CDR3 comprises 16 residues. V was cut by 1 base and J by 1 base, with 8 bases left in between.